These 24 T cell receptor beta chains were sequenced from one sample in a study of shared clonotypes between healthy human individuals (dated by TCRdb to about 2020). Library creation used the immunoSEQ multiplex PCR assay. This is the immuneACCESS table as TCRdb keeps it, with only in-frame sequences that have V and J called. A part of the clones is gone; compared with another copy, unresolved V genes explain less than half, and the rest is unexplained. Recorded for this sample are about 2.3 million clones; about nine tenths of them occurred a single time. Approximately 0.4% of the sample comes from the top ten. Sequencing used naive CD4+ T cells from PBMCs. Per the publication, the cell subset or site label means: CD45RA+ positively selected. Receptors were obtained from a man aged 18 to 30 in good health. Some clones in this sample may be carry-over from other donors' samples.

The chain links TRBV5-4 to TRBJ1-2, with 7 bases matching TRBD1. Germline CDR1 is SGHNT and CDR2 is YYREEE (reference sequence). This CDR3 has 14 amino acids. V shed 2 bases and J 1 base; nucleotides not matched to a gene: 2. CDR3 in DNA: TGTGCCAGCAGCTTCGCAGGGGGTAACTATGGCTACACCTTC. This codes for CASSFAGGNYGYTF.

V is TRBV14 and J is TRBJ2-5; D remains ambiguous. V lost 0 bases, J lost 2 bases, and 10 bases lay in between. Germline-derived CDR1 and CDR2 are SGHDN and FVKESK. CDR3 length: 15 amino acids. CDR3 coding DNA: TGTGCCAGCAGCCAAGATCATGTGGATCAAGAGACCCAGTACTTC. Its protein is CASSQDHVDQETQYF.

This chain uses TRBV7-8 with TRBJ1-1, with D tentatively TRBD1 (6 bases). The CDR3 extends over 16 amino acids. Trimming stripped 2 bases from V and 5 bases from J, with 18 bases between. CDR1 and CDR2 (germline): SGHVS, FQNEAQ. CDR3 nucleotides: TGTGCCAGCAGCTTATATTCCCCCCCCCAGGGGACTGAAGCTTTCTTT. Its protein is CASSLYSPPQGTEAFF.

The CDR3 DNA is TGTGCCAGCAGCTTGAATGGAGAAAAACTGTTTTTT. This translates into CASSLNGEKLFF. The V gene is TRBV7-9, the J gene TRBJ1-4; D remains ambiguous. The length of the CDR3 is 12 residues. The V end was cut by 3 bases, the J end by 8 bases, with 7 bases between. Germline CDR1 SEHNR, CDR2 FQNEAQ (reference sequence). The variable domain in full, completed from reference TRBV7-9 and TRBJ1-4, reads DTGVSQNPRHKITKRGQNVTFRCDPISEHNRLYWYRQTLGQGPEFLTYFQNEAQLEKSRLLSDRFSAERPKGSFSTLEIQRTEQGDSAMYLCASSLNGEKLFFGSGTQLSVL.

The chain couples TRBV6-6 to TRBJ1-1, with D unresolved. The CDR3 runs 14 residues. From germline, CDR1 is MNHNY and CDR2 SVGAGI (reference sequence). Trimming removed 2 bases from V and 2 bases from J, with 9 bases in between. The CDR3 region is CASSYEAENTEAFF. CDR3 coding DNA: TGTGCCAGCAGTTACGAAGCGGAAAACACTGAAGCTTTCTTT.

This chain joins TRBV6-5 and TRBJ2-7; 9 bases map to TRBD1. The CDR3 is made up of 15 amino acids. CDR1 and CDR2 from the germline V gene are MNHEY and SVGAGI. J lost 7 bases, V lost 5 bases, and 12 bases had no gene match. CDR3 protein: CASSHTTGGRWEQYF. The CDR3 nucleotides are TGTGCCAGCAGTCACACGACAGGGGGTCGGTGGGAGCAGTACTTC.

The V and J genes are TRBV12-2 and TRBJ2-7; the table assigns TRBD1, which was not confirmed against the DNA. TRBV12-2 is given as a pseudogene. The CDR3 runs 16 residues. In DNA form, the CDR3 reads TGTGCAAGTCGCCAAGGGGGCAGAAAAAGCTCCTACGAGCAGTACTTC. It yields the protein CASRQGGRKSSYEQYF.

Concerning this clone itself: Other nucleotide sequences in the sample specify the same CDR3. The chain employs TRBV7-9 and TRBJ2-7; TRBD2 might be the D (5 bases). CDR3 length: 12 amino acids. Germline-derived CDR1 and CDR2 are SEHNR and FQNEAQ (reference sequence). The V gene lost 3 bases and the J gene lost 4 bases, with 7 bases spanning the gap. The CDR3 DNA reads as TGTGCCAGCAGCTTCCGGGGATACGAGCAGTACTTC. Amino acids: CASSFRGYEQYF.

This sequence joins TRBV12-5 and TRBJ1-1, with D maybe TRBD1 (5 bases). CDR1 and CDR2 (germline): LGHNT, FRNRAP. The CDR3 is made up of 13 amino acids. V lost 5 bases and J lost 0, with 7 bases in between. The CDR3: CASGRDLNTEAFF. CDR3 DNA: TGTGCTAGTGGTAGGGACCTGAACACTGAAGCTTTCTTT.

The rearrangement links TRBV18 to TRBJ1-4; D not resolved. Trimming cost V 0 bases and J 4 bases, with 6 bases left between them. This CDR3 region has 14 residues. The V gene's germline CDR1 is KGHSH and CDR2 LQKENI. CDR3 region: CASSPPLLNEKLFF. CDR3 bases: TGTGCCAGCTCACCACCGTTGCTTAATGAAAAACTGTTTTTT.

The CDR3 reads CASRTGTKGSGGELFF. The CDR3 nucleotides are TGTGCCAGCAGAACCGGGACGAAAGGTTCCGGCGGGGAGCTGTTTTTT. V gene TRBV28 combines with J gene TRBJ2-2; either TRBD1 or TRBD2 may supply D (5 bases each). Trimming cost V 6 bases and J 7 bases, with 21 bases left between them. Germline V CDR1 and CDR2: MDHEN, SYDVKM. The CDR3 runs to 16 residues.

A single count supports this clone. The chain couples TRBV30 to TRBJ2-2; tentatively, D is TRBD1 (6 bases). Germline CDR1 and CDR2: GTSNPN and SVGIG (reference sequence). V dropped 8 bases and J dropped 2 bases, with 15 bases sitting between them. The CDR3 totals 14 residues. The CDR3 region is CAHSGQSNTGELFF. CDR3 nucleotides: TGTGCCCATTCAGGACAGTCAAACACCGGGGAGCTGTTTTTT.

A word on this clone: Other nucleotide sequences from this sample produce the same CDR3. The V gene is TRBV6-5, the J gene TRBJ1-5; 8 nucleotides agree with TRBD1. Losses at the gene ends were 0 bases for V and 2 bases for J; bases not matched to a gene: 0. The CDR3 sequence is 15 residues long. Germline V lookup: CDR1 MNHEY, CDR2 SVGAGI. The CDR3 DNA follows: TGTGCCAGCAGTTACTCGGGACAGGGCAATCAGCCCCAGCATTTT. This gives the protein CASSYSGQGNQPQHF.

The V and J genes are TRBV30 and TRBJ2-3, with D possibly TRBD1 on 6 matching bases. The germline gives CDR1 GTSNPN, CDR2 SVGIG (reference sequence). V was trimmed by 4 bases and J by 10 bases, leaving 18 bases between them. This CDR3 contains 13 residues. The CDR3 protein is CAWTKSVTGPQYF. The DNA of the CDR3 is TGTGCCTGGACCAAATCGGTTACAGGGCCGCAGTATTTT. The full variable domain, with the rest looked up from reference TRBV30 and TRBJ2-3, is SQTIHQWPATLVQPVGSPLSLECTVEGTSNPNLYWYRQAAGRGLQLLFYSVGIGQISSEVPQNLSASRPQDRQFILSSKKLLLSDSGFYLCAWTKSVTGPQYFGPGTRLTVL.

V and J are TRBV28 and TRBJ2-3; tentatively, D is TRBD1 (6 bases). Germline CDR1 is MDHEN and CDR2 is SYDVKM. The V gene lost 4 bases and the J gene lost 1 base, with 15 bases spanning the gap. CDR3 length: 16 residues. CDR3: CASSSPRGKGTDTQYF. The CDR3 DNA follows: TGTGCCAGCAGTTCGCCCAGGGGAAAGGGCACAGATACGCAGTATTTT.

The rearrangement joins TRBV19 to TRBJ1-4; D gene ambiguous. Trimming removed 6 bases at V and 0 bases at J, with 8 bases between. The CDR3 has 14 residues. Per germline, CDR1 LNHDA and CDR2 SQIVND (reference sequence). The CDR3 here is CASSQTATNEKLFF. In nucleotides, the CDR3 is TGTGCCAGTAGCCAGACCGCAACTAATGAAAAACTGTTTTTT.

This clone showed up just once. This chain links TRBV18 with TRBJ2-3, with D possibly being TRBD2 (6 bases). The length of the CDR3 is 17 residues. Trimming removed 3 bases at V and 3 bases at J, with 19 bases between. Germline CDR1 and CDR2: KGHSH and LQKENI. CDR3 coding DNA: TGTGCCAGCTCACCGGGTGGGACTTCCCGAGGAACAGATACGCAGTATTTT. Its translation: CASSPGGTSRGTDTQYF.

The genes are TRBV5-1 and TRBJ1-1; no reliable D call. In germline, CDR1 is SGHRS, CDR2 YFSETQ. This CDR3 contains 16 residues. Between the trimmed V and J ends, which lost 1 base and 6 bases, there was a span of 19 bases. The CDR3 sequence: CASSLRDSYPAPEAFF. For the CDR3, the DNA is TGCGCCAGCAGCTTGCGAGACTCCTACCCCGCGCCTGAAGCTTTCTTT.

V is TRBV19 and J is TRBJ1-5; D is ambiguous. The CDR3 has 15 amino acids. Trimming took 9 bases from V and 7 from J, leaving 22 bases between them. Germline loops: CDR1 LNHDA, CDR2 SQIVND (reference sequence). This chain's CDR3 is CARSLFGSLGQPQHF. CDR3 coding DNA: TGTGCCAGGAGCCTCTTTGGGTCCCTAGGGCAGCCCCAGCATTTT.

The chain uses TRBV14 and TRBJ2-3, with 8 positions matching TRBD1. Trimming took 1 base from V and 5 from J; bases not matched to a gene: 2. Germline assignment: CDR1 SGHDN and CDR2 FVKESK. The CDR3 consists of 14 residues. Written as DNA, the CDR3 is TGTGCCAGCAGCCAAGGACAGGGGATAGATACGCAGTATTTT. Its translation is CASSQGQGIDTQYF.

V usage is TRBV5-4 and J usage is TRBJ2-3; 11 nucleotides agree with TRBD2. The CDR3 sequence is 15 residues long. In germline, CDR1 is SGHNT, CDR2 YYREEE (reference sequence). Unmatched junction bases numbered 11, after V lost 3 bases and J lost 11 bases. CDR3 loop: CASSSPGLAASGQYF. In DNA, the CDR3 is TGTGCCAGCAGCTCGCCGGGACTAGCGGCGTCGGGGCAGTATTTT.

V and J are TRBV5-1 and TRBJ1-2; TRBD1 is a possible D gene (5 bases). The CDR3 is 15 amino acids. Germline V lookup: CDR1 SGHRS, CDR2 YFSETQ. The V end lost 4 bases, the J end lost 5 bases, and 18 bases lay between the germline ends. CDR3: CASSPGGELVYGYTF. As DNA, the CDR3 is TGCGCCAGCAGCCCGGGGGGAGAGCTCGTTTATGGCTACACCTTC. Supplemented by reference TRBV5-1 and TRBJ1-2, the full variable domain reads KAGVTQTPRYLIKTRGQQVTLSCSPISGHRSVSWYQQTPGQGLQFLFEYFSETQRNKGNFPGRFSGRQFSNSRSEMNVSTLELGDSALYLCASSPGGELVYGYTFGSGTRLTVV.

This rearrangement joins TRBV21-1 to TRBJ1-5. TRBV21-1 is shown as a pseudogene. This CDR3 is 15 amino acids long. The chain's CDR3 is CASSKERGRNQPQHF. In nucleotides, the CDR3 is TGTGCCAGCAGCAAAGAACGGGGGAGGAATCAGCCCCAGCATTTT.

For this clone: Other DNA variants within this sample encode the same CDR3. The chain links TRBV7-2 to TRBJ1-5; D is undetermined. This CDR3 has 12 residues. Germline V CDR1 and CDR2: SGHTA, FQGNSA. V was shortened by 1 base and J by 6 bases, with 4 bases between the two germline ends. The CDR3 coding sequence is TGTGCCAGCAGCTTAGTCAGTCAGCCCCAGCATTTT. Its translation is CASSLVSQPQHF.